This T cell receptor beta chain is from a study of PD-L1 blockade in urothelial cancer. Across the whole study: Blood was evaluated 3 weeks (second dose) and 6 weeks after therapy began. When blood samples were assessed, the median T cell count was around 140,000.

Clones were sequenced by immunoSEQ multiplex PCR, and TCRdb holds only the in-frame ones, with some missing. The table shows tens of thousands of clones, with 65% to 85% occurring only once. Time point defined: pretreatment peripheral blood. The TCR was taken from a woman between 65 and 79 years old with urothelial cancer. Sequenced material: PBMCs, taken around atezolizumab (anti-PD-L1) treatment.

Here the CDR3 reads CAWSTGTSGVGTQYF. In DNA form, the CDR3 reads TGTGCCTGGAGTACCGGGACTAGCGGGGTGGGTACGCAGTATTTT. This chain links TRBV30 with TRBJ2-3; 13 positions agree with TRBD2. Losses at the gene ends were 2 bases for V and 8 bases for J; bases not matched to a gene: 7. CDR3 size: 15 residues. Per the germline V gene, CDR1 is GTSNPN and CDR2 is SVGIG (reference sequence).